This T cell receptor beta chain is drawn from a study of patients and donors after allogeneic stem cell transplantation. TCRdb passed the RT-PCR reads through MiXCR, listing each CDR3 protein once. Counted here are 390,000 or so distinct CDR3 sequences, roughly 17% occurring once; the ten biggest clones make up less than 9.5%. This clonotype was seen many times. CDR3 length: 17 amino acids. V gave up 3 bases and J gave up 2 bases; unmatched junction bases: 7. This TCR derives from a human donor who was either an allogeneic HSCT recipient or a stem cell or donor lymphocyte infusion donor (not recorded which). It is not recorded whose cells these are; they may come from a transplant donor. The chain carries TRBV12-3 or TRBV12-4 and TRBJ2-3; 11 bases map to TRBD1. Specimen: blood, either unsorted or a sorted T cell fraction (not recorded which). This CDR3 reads CASSFGQGADITDTQYF. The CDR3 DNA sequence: TGTGCCAGCAGTTTCGGACAGGGGGCTGATATCACAGATACGCAGTATTTT.